Detailed here is one T cell receptor (beta chain). The antigen is undetermined. The data were obtained in a study of OX40 agonist ivuxolimab in advanced cancers. Across the study: Patients received intravenous ivuxolimab every 2 weeks at 0.01 to 10 mg/kg.

Only in-frame clones appear in the TCRdb table, and some are missing; sequencing was by immunoSEQ multiplex PCR. The sample holds roughly 46,000 clones, over 75% seen once. The germline CDR1 and CDR2 sequences are SGHVS and FNYEAQ. The CDR3 is made up of 15 amino acids. J gave up 3 bases and V 1 base, and 5 bases lay outside the gene matches. Regarding the study as a whole: The work left the antigen specificity of expanded peripheral T cells undetermined. The CD4+ and CD8+ T cells in the blood had expanded clonally by week 6 at 0.1 to 3.0 mg/kg. Certain nonresponders likewise exhibited a low normalized T-cell clonal expansion.

The V gene is TRBV7-6, the J gene TRBJ1-1; 7 nucleotides align to TRBD1. This receptor was taken from an adult with an advanced solid tumor such as melanoma, head and neck, liver or kidney cancer. Sample: CD4+ or CD8+ T cells sorted from blood, taken in a trial of the OX40 agonist ivuxolimab. The CDR3 DNA follows: TGTGCCAGCAGCTTAGGACAGGGACTGGACACTGAAGCTTTCTTT. Translation: CASSLGQGLDTEAFF.